Each of the 11 T cell receptor beta chains below was sequenced from the same sample in a study of T-cell reconstitution after alpha-beta-depleted transplantation in children. This sample's TCRbeta library carried unique molecular identifier barcodes. TCRdb re-analysed the PCR reads in MiXCR, keeping a single row per CDR3 protein. Of about 150,000 distinct CDR3 sequences detected, 11% appear once; the ten largest clones hold over 10%. This sample comprised PBMCs, obtained before TCRalphabeta/CD19-depleted stem cell transplant. All receptors come from a boy between 2 and 10 years old with acute myeloid leukemia, due to receive a stem cell transplant.

There are many counts of this clonotype. V gene TRBV5-5 combines with J gene TRBJ2-5; D perhaps matches TRBD1 (6 bases). The CDR3 sequence is 16 residues long. Looked up from germline, CDR1 is SGHKS and CDR2 is YYEKEE (reference sequence). V was shortened by 2 bases and J by 5 bases, with 19 bases between the two germline ends. This CDR3 is CASSFNSQGYGETQYF. CDR3 sequence (DNA): TGTGCCAGCAGCTTCAATTCCCAGGGGTACGGGGAGACCCAGTACTTC.

This clonotype was counted at least ten times. The chain carries TRBV12-3 or TRBV12-4 and TRBJ1-1, with a tentative D call TRBD1 (5 bases). CDR3 length equals 10 residues. Trimming shortened V by 10 bases and J by 9 bases, and 12 bases separated the two germline ends. CDR3 sequence reads: CATQGFKAFF. For the CDR3, the DNA is TGTGCCACTCAGGGTTTCAAAGCTTTCTTT.

Many counts were recorded for this clonotype. The genes are TRBV10-3 and TRBJ2-7, with 8 bases lining up with TRBD2. Germline CDR1 is ENHRY and CDR2 is SYGVKD. The CDR3 is 19 residues long. Losses at the gene ends were 0 bases for V and 1 base for J; bases not matched to a gene: 14. DNA of the CDR3: TGTGCCATCAGTGAGTCGGGGCTAGCGGGCCCAAAGTATTCCTACGAGCAGTACTTC. Residues: CAISESGLAGPKYSYEQYF.

This clonotype was detected ten times or more. The rearrangement links TRBV4-1 to TRBJ2-1, with D perhaps TRBD2 (6 bases). V gave up 0 bases and J gave up 11 bases, with 14 bases separating them. The CDR3 spans 14 residues. Germline values: CDR1 MGHRA, CDR2 YSYEKL. CDR3 loop: CASSQEVGLPKQFF. The CDR3 DNA reads as TGCGCCAGCAGCCAAGAAGTTGGACTACCGAAGCAGTTCTTC.

This clonotype was recorded at least ten times. The J gene is TRBJ1-6, the V gene TRBV5-1; tentatively, D is TRBD1 (6 bases). V was shortened by 4 bases and J by 2 bases, with 16 bases between the two germline ends. In germline, CDR1 is SGHRS, CDR2 YFSETQ. CDR3 length: 17 amino acids. The CDR3: CASSIQGINAYNSPLHF. The CDR3 nucleotides read TGCGCCAGCAGCATACAGGGAATAAACGCCTATAATTCACCCCTCCACTTT. The complete variable domain, with remaining parts taken from reference TRBV5-1 and TRBJ1-6, reads KAGVTQTPRYLIKTRGQQVTLSCSPISGHRSVSWYQQTPGQGLQFLFEYFSETQRNKGNFPGRFSGRQFSNSRSEMNVSTLELGDSALYLCASSIQGINAYNSPLHFGNGTRLTVT.

Remarks on this clonotype: A read error may explain this, as a much larger clone is one base away. The chain combines TRBV2 with TRBJ2-2; D not resolved. V was clipped by 7 bases and J by 3 bases, with 9 bases between them. The CDR3 has 13 residues. Germline V gene sequence: CDR1 SNHLY, CDR2 FYNNEI. The DNA for the CDR3 is TGTGCCAGCAAACCGTCGTACACCGGGGAGCTGTTTTTT. Protein sequence: CASKPSYTGELFF. Full variable domain (missing parts from reference TRBV2 and TRBJ2-2): EPEVTQTPSHQVTQMGQEVILRCVPISNHLYFYWYRQILGQKVEFLVSFYNNEISEKSEIFDDQFSVERPDGSNFTLKIRSTKLEDSAMYFCASKPSYTGELFFGEGSRLTVL.

There are a few counts of this clonotype. One end of the junction fails to match germline, which may point to a read error. J is TRBJ1-2 and V is TRBV20-1; 9 bases are a match to TRBD1. The germline gives CDR1 DFQATT, CDR2 SNEGSKA (reference sequence). CDR3 length: 16 residues. CDR3 nucleotide sequence: TGCAGTGCTAGAGAAAACAGGGGGCAATTCAGATATGGCTACCCCTTC. Its protein is CSARENRGQFRYGYPF.

The sample holds many counts of this clonotype. The chain combines TRBV5-1 with TRBJ2-6; D is undetermined. Deletions cut 1 base from V and 3 bases from J, with 14 bases between. The V gene's germline CDR1 is SGHRS and CDR2 YFSETQ. The CDR3 is made up of 17 amino acids. The CDR3 loop reads CASSLTNTPIGANVLTF. As DNA, the CDR3 is TGCGCCAGCAGCTTGACGAATACTCCAATTGGGGCCAACGTCCTGACTTTC.

About this clonotype itself: A much larger clone lies one base from this, so it may be a read error. The rearrangement links TRBV5-1 to TRBJ2-5; D remains ambiguous. The germline CDR1 and CDR2 sequences are SGHRS and YFSETQ. The V end was cut by 7 bases, the J end by 4 bases, with 14 bases between. This CDR3 region has 13 residues. CDR3 sequence (DNA): TGCGCCAGCTGCTCCCACCGTGGAGAGACCCAGTACTTC. Its translation is CASCSHRGETQYF.

This clonotype has a count of ten or more. The V gene is TRBV6-6, the J gene TRBJ2-1; D is uncertain. The CDR3 has 13 residues. Germline-derived CDR1 and CDR2 are MNHNY and SVGAGI (reference sequence). V was pared by 7 bases and J by 3 bases, with 10 bases between. The CDR3 DNA sequence: TGTGCCAGCAACGGAGATTTCTACAATGAGCAGTTCTTC. Protein: CASNGDFYNEQFF.

In regard to this clonotype: A much larger clone differs from this one at a single base, so this may be a read error. The chain couples TRBV5-1 to TRBJ2-3, with 11 nucleotides matching TRBD1. Germline V CDR1 and CDR2: SGHRS, YFSETQ. This CDR3 has 17 amino acids. The V gene end was trimmed by 2 bases and the J gene end by 5 bases; junction bases not matched to a gene: 10. The CDR3 nucleotides read TGCGCCAGCAGCTTAGCCCTCGGGACAGGGGGAGTAGATACGCAGTATTTT. It codes for CASSLALGTGGVDTQYF.